The 26 T cell receptor beta chains presented below share a single source sample, sequenced in a study of blood T cells in healthy people across ages. It was with a sample-barcoded 5' primer and a J-beta primer mix that a second PCR of roughly 6 to 12 cycles was run. Each CDR3 protein is one row after TCRdb ran MiXCR on the 5' RACE reads. The sample consists of around 650,000 distinct CDR3 sequences, around 41% of them appearing once. The source material was blood. The receptors come from a man older than 75 in good health.

This clonotype was seen ten or more times. For the CDR3, the DNA is TGTGCTAGTGGTTTGAGCAGGGTGTATGGCTACACCTTC. This encodes CASGLSRVYGYTF. This chain links TRBV12-5 with TRBJ1-2, with D possibly being TRBD1 (5 bases). Germline V gene lookup returns CDR1 LGHNT and CDR2 FRNRAP. Deletions cut 2 bases from V and 5 bases from J, with 9 bases between. The CDR3 covers 13 residues.

The table lists this clonotype with a few counts. The chain joins TRBV6-2 or TRBV6-3 to TRBJ2-3, with 12 bases identical to TRBD2. The germline V gene encodes CDR1 MNHEY and CDR2 SVGEGT. The CDR3 consists of 18 residues. After removal of 3 bases from V and 5 bases from J, the junction contained 12 bases not matched to a gene. CDR3 nucleotide sequence: TGTGCCAGCAGTTATCCGACTAGCGGGGGCTTTAGTGGAGATACGCAGTATTTT. It encodes CASSYPTSGGFSGDTQYF.

Regarding this clonotype: Just one base apart from a much larger clone, this may be a read error. The gene calls are TRBV6-2 or TRBV6-3 and TRBJ2-3, with TRBD1 identical over 7 bases. This CDR3 has 19 residues. Per germline, CDR1 MNHEY and CDR2 SVGEGT. This CDR3 reads CVSKGAPGNIRGHTDTQYF. DNA of the CDR3: TGTGTCAGCAAGGGGGCACCAGGGAATATCCGAGGGCATACAGATACGCAGTATTTT.

A few counts support this clonotype. Germline is not matched at one junction end, which may reflect a read error. V gene TRBV14 combines with J gene TRBJ1-1; D gene uncertain. CDR1 and CDR2 from the germline V gene are SGHDN and FVKESK. This CDR3 is 13 amino acids long. CDR3 residues: CASSPTRNAEAFF. The CDR3 nucleotides read TGTGCCAGCAGCCCTACACGGAACGCTGAAGCTTTCTTT.

The CDR3 nucleotides read TGTGCCAGCAGCGTAGGGCAGGGGGACGCTGAAGCTTTCTTT. It yields the protein CASSVGQGDAEAFF. The chain is built from TRBV9 and TRBJ1-1, with 7 bases matching TRBD1. CDR1 and CDR2 (germline): SGDLS, YYNGEE. V lost 0 bases and J lost 6; bases outside the gene matches: 5. The CDR3 has 14 residues.

The chain couples TRBV21-1 to TRBJ2-6; the table's D call of TRBD1 was not tested on the DNA. TRBV21-1 is marked as a pseudogene. The CDR3 runs 16 residues. The CDR3 reads CASSRYRDSGANVLTF. Here the CDR3 DNA reads TGTGCCAGCAGCAGGTACAGGGACTCTGGGGCCAACGTCCTGACTTTC.

The chain couples TRBV29-1 to TRBJ2-1; the D gene is possibly TRBD1 (6 bases). Trimming left V 6 bases short and J 1 base short, with 10 bases between. CDR1 is SQVTM, CDR2 ANQGSEA, per germline. This CDR3 contains 13 residues. The DNA of the CDR3 is TGCAGCGTAGGACAGTGGTCCTACAATGAGCAGTTCTTC. It codes for CSVGQWSYNEQFF.

The chain combines TRBV20-1 with TRBJ2-1; the D is unclear. V gave up 2 bases and J gave up 5 bases, with 10 bases separating them. The CDR3 runs 13 residues. Germline V gene data show CDR1 as DFQATT and CDR2 as SNEGSKA (reference sequence). The CDR3 DNA sequence: TGCAGTGCTAGATTTCAGAATAACAATGAGCAGTTCTTC. Translated, it gives CSARFQNNNEQFF.

This sequence joins TRBV20-1 and TRBJ2-7, with D perhaps assigned TRBD1 or TRBD2 (5 bases each). Trimming took off 3 bases at V and 0 bases at J, with 9 bases between the two ends. Germline V gene sequence: CDR1 DFQATT, CDR2 SNEGSKA (reference sequence). The CDR3 consists of 13 residues. In nucleotides, the CDR3 is TGCAGTGCTAGCCGGGACCCCTCCTACGAGCAGTACTTC. Protein product: CSASRDPSYEQYF.

The rearrangement uses TRBV7-3 and TRBJ2-1; TRBD2 might be the D (6 bases). Germline-derived CDR1 and CDR2 are SGHTA and FQGTGA. The CDR3 extends over 15 amino acids. Trimming stripped 3 bases from V and 1 base from J, with 10 bases between. The CDR3 here is CASSFQGGSYNEQFF. In DNA form, the CDR3 reads TGTGCCAGCAGCTTTCAGGGAGGATCCTACAATGAGCAGTTCTTC.

The chain combines TRBV5-6 with TRBJ2-7; no reliable D call. From germline, CDR1 is SGHDT and CDR2 YYEEEE. V lost 5 bases to trimming and J lost 5 bases, with 17 bases between them. The CDR3 length is 14 residues. The CDR3 coding sequence is TGTGCCAGCAGACCGGCCGGAACCGCTCACGAGCAGTACTTC. Translated: CASRPAGTAHEQYF.

This clonotype was counted a few times. The chain couples TRBV10-3 to TRBJ1-1; D is uncertain. Germline CDR1 is ENHRY and CDR2 is SYGVKD. Trimming left V 3 bases short and J 1 base short, with 9 bases between. The CDR3 has 14 residues. DNA for the CDR3: TGTGCCATCAGTGACCCGGCCTCGAACACTGAAGCTTTCTTT. Amino acid sequence: CAISDPASNTEAFF.

The V and J genes are TRBV12-3 or TRBV12-4 and TRBJ2-3; tentatively, D is TRBD2 (6 bases). The CDR3 is 15 residues long. The ends were cut back, 6 bases at V and 0 bases at J, with 13 bases in the middle. The CDR3 DNA is TGTGCCAGCAGCCCCCCCGGGGGTAGCACAGATACGCAGTATTTT. It codes for CASSPPGGSTDTQYF.

This clonotype was seen a few times. The rearrangement links TRBV7-2 to TRBJ2-3; 10 positions match TRBD2. Germline V gene data show CDR1 as SGHTA and CDR2 as FQGNSA. CDR3 length: 15 residues. V gave up 5 bases and J gave up 5 bases; unmatched junction bases: 7. The CDR3 sequence is CASSISGRREDTQYF. CDR3 coding DNA: TGTGCCAGCAGCATTAGCGGGAGGCGCGAAGATACGCAGTATTTT.

CDR3 DNA: TGTGCCAGTAGTACCCGACGGGGGGGCAATCAGCCCCAGCATTTT. This translates into CASSTRRGGNQPQHF. V and J are TRBV19 and TRBJ1-5; perhaps TRBD1 as D (5 bases). The CDR3 sequence is 15 residues long. The V gene's germline CDR1 is LNHDA and CDR2 SQIVND (reference sequence). The V gene lost 4 bases and the J gene lost 2 bases, with 12 bases spanning the gap.

The table lists this clonotype with a few counts. This rearrangement joins TRBV7-2 to TRBJ2-6; 8 positions agree with TRBD2. The junction had 2 bases not matched to a gene; V was cut back by 3 bases and J by 1 base. Per the germline V gene, CDR1 is SGHTA and CDR2 is FQGNSA. This CDR3 has 16 amino acids. For the CDR3, the DNA is TGTGCCAGCAGCTTCGGGGGGGCATCTGGGGCCAACGTCCTGACTTTC. Its translation is CASSFGGASGANVLTF.

The chain has TRBV7-9 and TRBJ2-5, with 10 bases aligning to TRBD2. The tail of the sequence fits TRBJ2-7 better, so the J call may be wrong. Per germline, CDR1 SEHNR and CDR2 FQNEAQ (reference sequence). There are 15 residues in the CDR3. CDR3 region: CASSVAGTSADEQYF. The CDR3 nucleotides are TGTGCCAGCAGCGTCGCCGGGACTAGCGCAGACGAGCAGTACTTC.

This clonotype was detected only a few times. J is TRBJ1-2 and V is TRBV6-1; D ambiguous. CDR1 and CDR2 (germline): MNHNS, SASEGT. Trimming removed 0 bases at V and 0 bases at J, with 8 bases between. The CDR3 extends over 15 amino acids. Here the CDR3 reads CASSEALSSNYGYTF. Here the CDR3 DNA reads TGTGCCAGCAGTGAAGCGCTCAGTTCTAACTATGGCTACACCTTC.

This sequence joins TRBV12-5 and TRBJ2-3; 9 positions match TRBD2. The CDR3 extends over 16 amino acids. Trimming took 6 bases from V and 0 from J; bases not matched to a gene: 7. The germline V gene encodes CDR1 LGHNT and CDR2 FRNRAP. The DNA of the CDR3 is TGTGCTAGTGGACCGACTAGCGGCATAAGCACAGATACGCAGTATTTT. This gives the protein CASGPTSGISTDTQYF.

The chain has TRBV27 and TRBJ2-3; TRBD2 is a possible D gene (6 bases). V was trimmed by 2 bases and J by 6 bases, leaving 12 bases between them. Germline V gene sequence: CDR1 MNHEY, CDR2 SMNVEV (reference sequence). The CDR3 length is 14 residues. The CDR3 DNA reads as TGTGCCAGCAGTTTAAACCGGGGGTCGGATACGCAGTATTTT. As protein: CASSLNRGSDTQYF.

This clonotype showed up just a few times. V is TRBV14 and J is TRBJ2-7; D ambiguous. Deletions cut 0 bases from V and 3 bases from J, with 15 bases between. This CDR3 spans 16 amino acids. Germline CDR1 is SGHDN and CDR2 is FVKESK. CDR3 in amino acids: CASSQDKASGVYEQYF. The CDR3 DNA sequence: TGTGCCAGCAGCCAAGACAAAGCAAGTGGCGTCTACGAGCAGTACTTC.

This clonotype has just a few counts. The chain has TRBV12-3 or TRBV12-4 and TRBJ2-3; 10 bases align to TRBD2. V shed 8 bases, J shed 2 bases, and the junction held 7 bases outside the gene matches. This CDR3 has 15 residues. In DNA form, the CDR3 reads TGTGCCAGCGGGAATAGCGGGGGGATCACAGATACGCAGTATTTT. It codes for CASGNSGGITDTQYF.

This clonotype has only a few counts. V gene TRBV12-3 or TRBV12-4 combines with J gene TRBJ2-7; TRBD1 matches 9 bases. V lost 6 bases to trimming and J lost 3 bases; unmatched junction nucleotides: 9. This CDR3 is built from 15 residues. For the CDR3, the DNA is TGTGCCAGCAGCCCAGGGGACAGGGATAACTACGAGCAGTACTTC. It encodes CASSPGDRDNYEQYF.

This chain joins TRBV2 and TRBJ1-1; 7 positions agree with TRBD1. The CDR3 is 13 amino acids. V dropped 5 bases and J dropped 6; count of bases not matched to a gene: 6. Germline CDR1 is SNHLY and CDR2 is FYNNEI. CDR3 sequence (DNA): TGTGCCAGCAGTTCTGACAGGGCCGCTGAAGCTTTCTTT. As protein: CASSSDRAAEAFF.

This clonotype showed up just a few times. The chain recombines TRBV7-8 with TRBJ2-6; D might be TRBD1 or TRBD2, each matching 5 bases. The CDR3 extends over 15 amino acids. V lost 2 bases to trimming and J lost 11 bases, with 16 bases between them. CDR1 and CDR2 (germline): SGHVS, FQNEAQ. The CDR3: CASSLSWDPRDVLTF. Here the CDR3 DNA reads TGTGCCAGCAGCTTAAGCTGGGACCCCAGAGACGTCCTGACTTTC. The entire variable domain, with the rest obtained from reference TRBV7-8 and TRBJ2-6, is as follows: GAGVSQSPRYKVAKRGQDVALRCDPISGHVSLFWYQQALGQGPEFLTYFQNEAQLDKSGLPSDRFFAERPEGSVSTLKIQRTQQEDSAVYLCASSLSWDPRDVLTFGAGSRLTVL.

This clonotype was recorded many times. V and J are TRBV29-1 and TRBJ2-3; D may correspond to TRBD1 or TRBD2 (7 bases each). Trimming stripped 6 bases from V and 8 bases from J, with 15 bases between. The CDR3 spans 12 residues. Germline V lookup: CDR1 SQVTM, CDR2 ANQGSEA. The CDR3 sequence: CSVRGGVGTQYF. The CDR3 nucleotides are TGCAGCGTCAGGGGGGGAGTAGGTACGCAGTATTTT.